Listed here are 31 T cell receptor beta chains from one sample, sequenced in a study of beta chain features in type 1 diabetes. Study results and caveats: A moderate, significant TCRB CDR3 shortening appeared in type 1 diabetes across four CD4+ subsets.

These receptors are not linked to any known antigen. As every portion of the isolated RNA was reverse transcribed, the sequencing read expressed TCRB transcripts. Assay: immunoSEQ multiplex PCR; the TCRdb copy retains only in-frame clones and omits some. The table records 140,000 to 150,000 clones, around an eighth of them present only once. Sequenced sample: central memory CD4+ T cells from blood. These receptors were taken from a man aged 18 to 30 with type 1 diabetes.

This chain uses TRBV5-4 with TRBJ2-2; D is possibly TRBD2 (5 bases). Per the germline V gene, CDR1 is SGHNT and CDR2 is YYREEE (reference sequence). Trimming took 4 bases from V and 4 from J, leaving 17 bases between them. The CDR3 totals 16 residues. Written as DNA, the CDR3 is TGTGCCAGCAGCCTTGCGGGCAGGATGATCACCGGGGAGCTGTTTTTT. Amino acid sequence: CASSLAGRMITGELFF.

V and J are TRBV30 and TRBJ1-1; D is uncertain. V was shortened by 3 bases and J by 0 bases, with 8 bases between the two germline ends. Germline assignment: CDR1 GTSNPN and CDR2 SVGIG (reference sequence). The CDR3 totals 13 residues. CDR3 bases: TGTGCCTGGAGCCGCACCCTGAACACTGAAGCTTTCTTT. Protein: CAWSRTLNTEAFF.

The gene calls are TRBV29-1 and TRBJ1-1; D gene ambiguous. V was cut by 4 bases and J by 11 bases, with 20 bases left in between. This CDR3 spans 13 amino acids. Germline CDR1 reads SQVTM; CDR2 reads ANQGSEA. Here the CDR3 reads CSVAKPTGVLAFF. The CDR3 DNA sequence: TGCAGCGTTGCGAAACCTACCGGGGTATTGGCTTTCTTT.

This clone was seen a handful of times. The gene calls are TRBV2 and TRBJ2-5; a possible D gene is TRBD1 (5 bases). This CDR3 contains 14 residues. Germline V lookup: CDR1 SNHLY, CDR2 FYNNEI. V gave up 1 base and J gave up 5 bases, with 11 bases separating them. CDR3 residues: CASSEVRAEETQYF. CDR3 DNA: TGTGCCAGCAGTGAAGTCAGGGCCGAGGAGACCCAGTACTTC.

There are a few counts of this clone. The chain couples TRBV6-5 to TRBJ1-5, with D perhaps matching TRBD1 (5 bases). The germline V and J ends were trimmed by 2 bases and 7 bases, with 9 bases remaining between them. CDR3 size: 13 residues. In germline, CDR1 is MNHEY, CDR2 SVGAGI. CDR3 DNA sequence: TGTGCCAGCAGTTACGGGGGAGGGCAGCCCCAGCATTTT. Its translation: CASSYGGGQPQHF.

This clone was seen a few times. This chain links TRBV7-9 with TRBJ1-1; the match to TRBD1 covers 11 bases. Losses at the gene ends were 3 bases for V and 4 bases for J; bases not matched to a gene: 4. The CDR3 spans 15 residues. Germline-derived CDR1 and CDR2 are SEHNR and FQNEAQ (reference sequence). CDR3 nucleotide sequence: TGTGCCAGCAGCTTTTCCGGGACAGGGGGCACTGAAGCTTTCTTT. Translation: CASSFSGTGGTEAFF.

V and J are TRBV6-1 and TRBJ2-2, with D perhaps matching TRBD1 (5 bases). V lost 7 bases and J 3 bases, leaving 12 bases between the germline ends. Germline-derived CDR1 and CDR2 are MNHNS and SASEGT. The CDR3 totals 14 residues. CDR3 bases: TGTGCCAGCACACCACTCAGGGACACCGGGGAGCTGTTTTTT. Translation gives CASTPLRDTGELFF.

This chain joins TRBV7-9 and TRBJ1-4; D remains unclear. CDR3 size: 15 residues. The germline V and J ends were trimmed by 6 bases and 4 bases, with 15 bases remaining between them. Germline values: CDR1 SEHNR, CDR2 FQNEAQ (reference sequence). CDR3 nucleotides: TGTGCCAGCAGGGCCGAGGGAGGTGGTAATGAAAAACTGTTTTTT. It translates to CASRAEGGGNEKLFF. The variable domain in full, completed from reference TRBV7-9 and TRBJ1-4, reads DTGVSQNPRHKITKRGQNVTFRCDPISEHNRLYWYRQTLGQGPEFLTYFQNEAQLEKSRLLSDRFSAERPKGSFSTLEIQRTEQGDSAMYLCASRAEGGGNEKLFFGSGTQLSVL.

This clone was observed a few times. V is TRBV29-1 and J is TRBJ2-7; unclear D gene. Trimming took off 3 bases at V and 2 bases at J, with 5 bases between the two ends. The germline gives CDR1 SQVTM, CDR2 ANQGSEA. The CDR3 contains 11 residues. The chain's CDR3 is CSVDTAYEQYF. The CDR3 DNA follows: TGCAGCGTTGATACTGCCTACGAGCAGTACTTC.

The rearrangement uses TRBV4-1 and TRBJ1-1, with D perhaps matching TRBD1 (6 bases). Germline CDR1 is MGHRA and CDR2 is YSYEKL. Trimming left V 1 base short and J 4 bases short, with 19 bases between. The CDR3 consists of 17 residues. CDR3 protein: CASSQVPGRGAGTEAFF. The CDR3 bases are TGCGCCAGCAGCCAAGTCCCAGGAAGGGGGGCTGGCACTGAAGCTTTCTTT.

The V call is TRBV6-1, the J call TRBJ1-1; D not resolved. V lost 0 bases, J lost 1 base, and 6 bases lay in between. This CDR3 is 14 amino acids long. Germline V CDR1 and CDR2: MNHNS, SASEGT. The CDR3 protein is CASSEALKNTEAFF. For the CDR3, the DNA is TGTGCCAGCAGTGAAGCCCTTAAGAACACTGAAGCTTTCTTT.

This rearrangement joins TRBV30 to TRBJ1-4; D is ambiguous. V lost 2 bases, J lost 8 bases, and 6 bases lay in between. Germline-derived CDR1 and CDR2 are GTSNPN and SVGIG (reference sequence). The CDR3 is made up of 11 amino acids. The CDR3 nucleotides read TGTGCCTGGAGTTTATCGGAAAAACTGTTTTTT. It codes for CAWSLSEKLFF.

This clone occurred a few times. V gene TRBV6-1 combines with J gene TRBJ2-2; perhaps D is TRBD1 or TRBD2 (5 bases each). There are 13 residues in the CDR3. Trimming took off 4 bases at V and 5 bases at J, with 8 bases between the two ends. Germline CDR1 reads MNHNS; CDR2 reads SASEGT. The CDR3 here is CASSVEGTGELFF. As DNA, the CDR3 is TGTGCCAGCAGTGTTGAGGGGACCGGGGAGCTGTTTTTT.

This clone showed up just a few times. The chain recombines TRBV28 with TRBJ2-1; weak D call: TRBD2 (5 bases). Germline V CDR1 and CDR2: MDHEN, SYDVKM. The CDR3 is 11 residues long. V lost 5 bases, J lost 9 bases, and 8 bases lay in between. CDR3 coding DNA: TGTGCCAGCAGTCCGGGAAGTGAGCAGTTCTTC. Translated, it gives CASSPGSEQFF. Supplemented by reference TRBV28 and TRBJ2-1, the full variable domain reads DVKVTQSSRYLVKRTGEKVFLECVQDMDHENMFWYRQDPGLGLRLIYFSYDVKMKEKGDIPEGYSVSREKKERFSLILESASTNQTSMYLCASSPGSEQFFGPGTRLTVL.

This chain joins TRBV18 and TRBJ2-2; D is ambiguous. Trimming removed 2 bases at V and 2 bases at J, with 18 bases between. This CDR3 has 18 residues. Germline CDR1 KGHSH, CDR2 LQKENI. CDR3 DNA sequence: TGTGCCAGCTCACCAGCATCCTTAGGACCCGATAACACCGGGGAGCTGTTTTTT. This translates into CASSPASLGPDNTGELFF.

The chain employs TRBV18 and TRBJ1-1; D not certain. In germline, CDR1 is KGHSH, CDR2 LQKENI. V lost 3 bases and J 7 bases, leaving 18 bases between the germline ends. This CDR3 has 15 amino acids. CDR3 nucleotide sequence: TGTGCCAGCTCACCGGACCGGGGAGTGATAGGTGAAGCTTTCTTT. Translation: CASSPDRGVIGEAFF.

The rearrangement uses TRBV18 and TRBJ1-1, with unresolved D. Germline loops: CDR1 KGHSH, CDR2 LQKENI. CDR3 length: 15 residues. V was shortened by 3 bases and J by 1 base, with 12 bases between the two germline ends. The CDR3 DNA reads TGTGCCAGCTCACCCTCCTCGACCGCGAACACTGAAGCTTTCTTT. Translation gives CASSPSSTANTEAFF.

This clone was counted only a few times. The chain links TRBV28 to TRBJ2-5; D call uncertain. Deletions cut 6 bases from V and 9 bases from J, with 23 bases between. The CDR3 runs to 15 residues. The germline gives CDR1 MDHEN, CDR2 SYDVKM. CDR3 coding DNA: TGTGCCAGCAGCTCCTTGGTGCGGCCTCATAGGGCCCAGTACTTC. Its translation: CASSSLVRPHRAQYF.

This clone was detected only a few times. This sequence joins TRBV4-1 and TRBJ2-5, with 8 bases fitting TRBD2. This CDR3 is 16 amino acids long. V lost 6 bases, J lost 4 bases, and 13 bases stayed unmatched. CDR1 MGHRA and CDR2 YSYEKL come from the germline V gene. Here the CDR3 reads CASRPDPTSAGETQYF. The CDR3 DNA follows: TGCGCCAGCAGGCCAGATCCGACTAGCGCGGGAGAGACCCAGTACTTC.

There are a few counts of this clone. The chain combines TRBV4-2 with TRBJ2-3; weak D call: TRBD1 (6 bases). The length of the CDR3 is 16 residues. Trimming took off 4 bases at V and 3 bases at J, with 17 bases between the two ends. Germline V lookup: CDR1 LGHNA, CDR2 YNFKEQ. This CDR3 reads CASSPLTGGQTDTQYF. The CDR3 nucleotides read TGTGCCAGCAGCCCCCTGACTGGGGGCCAGACAGATACGCAGTATTTT.

This clone showed up just a few times. The gene calls are TRBV9 and TRBJ2-5; 11 bases map to TRBD2. CDR1 and CDR2 from the germline V gene are SGDLS and YYNGEE. J lost 5 bases, V lost 0 bases, and 6 bases had no gene match. This CDR3 comprises 16 residues. The CDR3 region is CASSVALAGELETQYF. CDR3 nucleotides: TGTGCCAGCAGCGTAGCACTAGCGGGGGAGTTGGAGACCCAGTACTTC.

DNA for the CDR3: TGCGCCAGCAGCTTGAACCAGTACCAAGAGACCCAGTACTTC. Translation gives CASSLNQYQETQYF. The chain has TRBV5-1 and TRBJ2-5; D remains unclear. This CDR3 spans 14 amino acids. In germline, CDR1 is SGHRS, CDR2 YFSETQ. Deletions cut 1 base from V and 0 bases from J, with 7 bases between. Drawing the rest from reference TRBV5-1 and TRBJ2-5, the complete variable domain is KAGVTQTPRYLIKTRGQQVTLSCSPISGHRSVSWYQQTPGQGLQFLFEYFSETQRNKGNFPGRFSGRQFSNSRSEMNVSTLELGDSALYLCASSLNQYQETQYFGPGTRLLVL.

V is TRBV5-6 and J is TRBJ2-1; perhaps TRBD2 as D (5 bases). V was trimmed by 0 bases and J by 0 bases, leaving 13 bases between them. The CDR3 is 17 residues long. The V gene's germline CDR1 is SGHDT and CDR2 YYEEEE. In nucleotides, the CDR3 is TGTGCCAGCAGCTTGGAAAGGCGGGTGAGCTCCTACAATGAGCAGTTCTTC. Protein sequence: CASSLERRVSSYNEQFF.

V is TRBV29-1 and J is TRBJ1-2, with D possibly TRBD1 on 6 matching bases. The CDR3 spans 14 residues. The V gene's germline CDR1 is SQVTM and CDR2 ANQGSEA. Between the trimmed V and J ends, which lost 2 bases and 0 bases, there was a span of 10 bases. CDR3 nucleotide sequence: TGCAGCGTTGAAAGAGGACAGACTAACTATGGCTACACCTTC. This sequence encodes CSVERGQTNYGYTF.

The chain combines TRBV2 with TRBJ2-7; 9 bases are a match to TRBD1. Germline loops: CDR1 SNHLY, CDR2 FYNNEI. This CDR3 has 13 amino acids. V lost 3 bases to trimming and J lost 10 bases; unmatched junction nucleotides: 7. CDR3 coding DNA: TGTGCCAGCAGTGAGGGGACAGGGAAACAACAGTACTTC. Protein: CASSEGTGKQQYF. The full variable domain, rest sourced from reference TRBV2 and TRBJ2-7, is EPEVTQTPSHQVTQMGQEVILRCVPISNHLYFYWYRQILGQKVEFLVSFYNNEISEKSEIFDDQFSVERPDGSNFTLKIRSTKLEDSAMYFCASSEGTGKQQYFGPGTRLTVT.

This clone was counted only a few times. The CDR3 reads CASSFQGIYTEAFF. The DNA of the CDR3 is TGTGCCAGCAGCTTTCAGGGAATTTACACTGAAGCTTTCTTT. The genes are TRBV7-9 and TRBJ1-1; possible D gene TRBD1, 5 bases. CDR1 SEHNR and CDR2 FQNEAQ come from the germline V gene (reference sequence). There are 14 residues in the CDR3. V was clipped by 3 bases and J by 3 bases, with 11 bases between them. The variable domain in full, completed from reference TRBV7-9 and TRBJ1-1, reads DTGVSQNPRHKITKRGQNVTFRCDPISEHNRLYWYRQTLGQGPEFLTYFQNEAQLEKSRLLSDRFSAERPKGSFSTLEIQRTEQGDSAMYLCASSFQGIYTEAFFGQGTRLTVV.

The chain has TRBV29-1 and TRBJ1-5; D is unresolved. Looked up from germline, CDR1 is SQVTM and CDR2 is ANQGSEA. V was shortened by 6 bases and J by 6 bases, with 15 bases between the two germline ends. This CDR3 spans 13 amino acids. This CDR3 is CSVETTASQPQHF. In DNA, the CDR3 is TGCAGCGTCGAAACGACGGCGAGTCAGCCCCAGCATTTT.

This clone came up a few times. This sequence joins TRBV10-3 and TRBJ1-1; D is ambiguous. The CDR3 covers 14 residues. Looked up from germline, CDR1 is ENHRY and CDR2 is SYGVKD. V lost 2 bases and J lost 1, with 8 bases in between. CDR3 in amino acids: CAISERDANTEAFF. The CDR3 bases are TGTGCCATCAGTGAGAGAGACGCGAACACTGAAGCTTTCTTT.

This clone was detected a few times. This rearrangement joins TRBV9 to TRBJ2-1; 7 nucleotides line up with TRBD2. This CDR3 comprises 16 residues. Trimming took 0 bases from V and 0 from J; bases not matched to a gene: 3. CDR1 and CDR2 (germline): SGDLS, YYNGEE. CDR3: CASSVDQRGSYNEQFF. As DNA, the CDR3 is TGTGCCAGCAGCGTAGACCAGCGGGGCTCCTACAATGAGCAGTTCTTC.

This clone has just a few counts. This chain links TRBV2 with TRBJ1-2, with D tentatively TRBD1 (6 bases). Germline V lookup: CDR1 SNHLY, CDR2 FYNNEI. The CDR3 runs to 14 residues. Trimming cost V 6 bases and J 7 bases, with 18 bases left between them. In DNA, the CDR3 is TGTGCCAGCAGCCGTTACAGGGTCCAAGGTGGCTACACCTTC. The encoded protein is CASSRYRVQGGYTF.

This chain uses TRBV9 with TRBJ2-2, with D hard to call. Germline values: CDR1 SGDLS, CDR2 YYNGEE. V gave up 3 bases and J gave up 7 bases, with 10 bases separating them. The CDR3 covers 13 residues. This CDR3 reads CASSAAPGGELFF. The CDR3 DNA is TGTGCCAGCAGCGCGGCCCCTGGCGGGGAGCTGTTTTTT.